This TCR beta chain was retrieved from a study of early T cells in non-severe SARS-CoV-2 infection. Overall study results and limits: Private and CD4 specificities were missed by VDJdb matching, skewed to anti-spike CD8.

CDR1 WNHNN and CDR2 SYGVQD come from the germline V gene (reference sequence). The CDR3 extends over 15 amino acids. Between the trimmed V and J ends, which lost 3 bases and 1 base, there was a span of 12 bases. The TCR library protocol was used to attach unique molecular identifiers. These identifiers were attached to individual cDNA molecules. TCRdb re-analysed the 5' RACE reads in MiXCR, keeping a single row per CDR3 protein. The sample records some 66,000 distinct CDR3 sequences, around 8.7% being singletons. This clonotype was seen ten or more times. What it recognizes is unknown. The chain couples TRBV10-1 to TRBJ1-2; D is unresolved. The TCR sequence derives from an adult who was a healthcare worker with PCR-confirmed SARS-CoV-2 infection or an uninfected control (not recorded which). Sequenced sample: whole blood. Here the CDR3 DNA reads TGCGCCAGCAGTGACTTCCGGGCCCATAACTATGGCTACACCTTC. It specifies CASSDFRAHNYGYTF.